These T cell receptor beta chains were read from a single sample in a study of control samples from healthy donors and cancer patients. Libraries were prepared by immunoSEQ multiplex PCR; TCRdb keeps only in-frame clonotypes and omits some of them. The sample has roughly 95,000 clones; around nine tenths are singletons. Sequences were obtained from blood. The receptors here all came from a man aged 25 to 45 in good health. Both conserved end residues are part of each CDR3. D genes are given only for firm matches. A clone size is listed for some rows: how often the clone was seen (once, few, many), or a class if it is expanded.

abundance: -
j_gene: TRBJ2-7
d_gene: -
v_gene: TRBV11-3
CDR3nt: TGTGCCAGCAGCTTACAAAAGGGACTGGGGAGCTACGAGCAGTACTTC
CDR3aa: CASSLQKGLGSYEQYF

abundance: -
j_gene: TRBJ1-5
d_gene: -
v_gene: TRBV2
CDR3nt: TGTGCCAGCAGTGCTCCGGGACGGCGGAGCAATCAGCCCCAGCATTTT
CDR3aa: CASSAPGRRSNQPQHF

abundance: few
j_gene: TRBJ1-6
d_gene: -
v_gene: TRBV19
CDR3nt: TGTGCCAGTAGTGCCAGGGGAGATTCACCCCTCCACTTT
CDR3aa: CASSARGDSPLHF

abundance: -
j_gene: TRBJ1-5
d_gene: TRBD1
v_gene: TRBV4-2
CDR3nt: TGTGCCAGCAGCCAGCGCGGGACAGACAATCAGCCCCAGCATTTT
CDR3aa: CASSQRGTDNQPQHF

abundance: -
j_gene: TRBJ1-1
d_gene: -
v_gene: TRBV7-9
CDR3nt: TGTGCCAGCAGCTTAGTAGGATTGAACACTGAAGCTTTCTTT
CDR3aa: CASSLVGLNTEAFF

abundance: -
j_gene: TRBJ1-1
d_gene: -
v_gene: TRBV19
CDR3nt: TGTGCCAGTAAGAGGGCCTTGAACACTGAAGCTTTCTTT
CDR3aa: CASKRALNTEAFF

abundance: -
j_gene: TRBJ2-3
d_gene: -
v_gene: TRBV3-1/TRBV3-2
CDR3nt: TGTGCCAGCAGCCAAGAAGGTACCTTCACAGATACGCAGTATTTT
CDR3aa: CASSQEGTFTDTQYF

abundance: -
j_gene: TRBJ2-7
d_gene: TRBD1
v_gene: TRBV7-9
CDR3nt: TGTGCCAGCAGCTCGATAGGACAGGGGCCCTACGAGCAGTACTTC
CDR3aa: CASSSIGQGPYEQYF

abundance: -
j_gene: TRBJ1-1
d_gene: TRBD1
v_gene: TRBV18
CDR3nt: TGTGCCAGCTCATCACAGGGGGCGGACACTGAAGCTTTCTTT
CDR3aa: CASSSQGADTEAFF

abundance: -
j_gene: TRBJ2-7
d_gene: TRBD1
v_gene: TRBV7-3
CDR3nt: TGTGCCAGCAGCTTGAAGGGGGCCCACGAGCAGTACTTC
CDR3aa: CASSLKGAHEQYF

abundance: -
j_gene: TRBJ1-5
d_gene: -
v_gene: TRBV6-4
CDR3nt: TGTGCCAGCCCCGAAGGGTCCCAAGGGAGCAATCAGCCCCAGCATTTT
CDR3aa: CASPEGSQGSNQPQHF

abundance: -
j_gene: TRBJ2-7
d_gene: -
v_gene: TRBV9
CDR3nt: TGTGCCAGCAGCGGAGGCATCAAAGTCAGGTTATACGAGCAGTACTTC
CDR3aa: CASSGGIKVRLYEQYF

abundance: -
j_gene: TRBJ2-3
d_gene: -
v_gene: TRBV7-9
CDR3nt: TGTGCCAGCAGCTTAGATGTCGTCTTCACAGATACGCAGTATTTT
CDR3aa: CASSLDVVFTDTQYF

abundance: -
j_gene: TRBJ1-5
d_gene: TRBD1
v_gene: TRBV30
CDR3nt: TGTGCCTGGAGTAAGGGGGCGAGCAATCAGCCCCAGCATTTT
CDR3aa: CAWSKGASNQPQHF

abundance: few
j_gene: TRBJ2-1
d_gene: -
v_gene: TRBV25-1
CDR3nt: TGTGCCAGCAGTGAAAGAGGGGAGAGCTCCTACAATGAGCAGTTCTTC
CDR3aa: CASSERGESSYNEQFF